The rows below give T cell receptor beta chains drawn from one sample of a study of control samples from healthy donors and cancer patients. Assay used: immunoSEQ multiplex PCR; TCRdb lists only in-frame clones, some missing. The repertoire holds tens of thousands of clones, approximately 90% seen once, with 1.5% to 2% in the top ten. The sequencing input was PBMCs. The source of these receptors is a woman aged 55 to 70 with head and neck cancer. CDR3s include the opening cysteine and the closing phenylalanine or tryptophan. D genes are given only for firm matches. Some rows mark clone size as missing; the rest say once, few, many or name a class of expanded clone.

>TRBV5-6|TRBJ1-2|-|-
CASSLGQDDYGYTF
TGTGCCAGCAGCTTGGGTCAGGACGACTATGGCTACACCTTC
>TRBV15|TRBJ2-7|-|TRBD1
CATSRDRGTGSYEQYF
TGTGCCACCAGCAGAGATCGGGGGACAGGGAGCTACGAGCAGTACTTC
>TRBV29-1|TRBJ2-1|-|TRBD2
CSVLGLAGYNEQFF
TGCAGCGTTTTGGGACTAGCGGGCTACAATGAGCAGTTCTTC
>TRBV6-5|TRBJ1-5|few|-
CASSYSGVKDQPQHF
TGTGCCAGCAGTTACTCTGGGGTTAAGGATCAGCCCCAGCATTTT
>TRBV25-1|TRBJ2-7|-|-
CASTSEGAEQYF
TGTGCCAGCACCTCGGAAGGGGCCGAGCAGTACTTC
>TRBV19|TRBJ2-1|-|TRBD2
CASSISASGNLYNEQFF
TGTGCCAGTAGTATATCGGCTAGCGGGAACCTCTACAATGAGCAGTTCTTC
>TRBV18|TRBJ2-5|-|-
CASSPYTSGGGETQYF
TGTGCCAGCTCGCCTTACACGTCTGGGGGAGGCGAGACCCAGTACTTC
>TRBV2|TRBJ2-4|-|-
CASSLEGQAKNIQYF
TGTGCCAGCAGTCTGGAGGGACAAGCCAAAAACATTCAGTACTTC
>TRBV3-1/TRBV3-2|TRBJ2-3|few|-
CASSQVRLATDTQYF
TGTGCCAGCAGCCAAGTTCGACTCGCCACAGATACGCAGTATTTT
>TRBV28|TRBJ1-2|-|-
CASFGSGDGYTF
TGTGCCAGCTTTGGCTCAGGGGATGGCTACACCTTC
>TRBV19|TRBJ1-2|-|-
CASSTSYGENYGYTF
TGTGCCAGTAGTACCTCTTACGGGGAAAACTATGGCTACACCTTC
>TRBV3-1/TRBV3-2|TRBJ1-1|-|-
CASSLSREVDTEAFF
TGTGCCAGCAGCCTGTCCAGGGAGGTAGACACTGAAGCTTTCTTT
>TRBV4-1|TRBJ1-1|few|-
CASSPRRQEIKSAFF
TGCGCCAGCAGCCCCAGGAGGCAGGAAATCAAATCAGCTTTCTTT
>TRBV3-1/TRBV3-2|TRBJ2-1|-|TRBD1
CASSPPTGTGFNEQFF
TGTGCCAGCAGCCCCCCTACCGGGACAGGTTTCAATGAGCAGTTCTTC
>TRBV5-1|TRBJ1-1|-|-
CASSPDPNTEAFF
TGCGCCAGCAGTCCGGACCCGAACACTGAAGCTTTCTTT
>TRBV5-4|TRBJ2-6|-|-
CASHSSGANVLTF
TGTGCCAGTCATTCCTCTGGGGCCAACGTCCTGACTTTC
>TRBV11-2|TRBJ2-7|once|-
CASSLEAYGAVPEYEQYF
TGTGCCAGCAGCTTAGAAGCGTACGGGGCGGTGCCTGAGTACGAGCAGTACTTC
>TRBV2|TRBJ1-2|-|TRBD1
CASSDGDRVYGYTF
TGTGCCAGCAGTGATGGGGACAGGGTGTATGGCTACACCTTC
>TRBV7-8|TRBJ1-1|-|-
CASSSTYGTEAFF
TGTGCCAGCAGCTCTACTTACGGGACGGAAGCTTTCTTT
>TRBV10-3|TRBJ2-4|-|TRBD2
CATKRGLAGGEDIQYF
TGTGCCACGAAGAGGGGACTAGCGGGAGGGGAGGACATTCAGTACTTC
>TRBV27|TRBJ1-4|-|TRBD1
CASSPLPGQGLIINEKLFF
TGTGCCAGCAGTCCCTTACCGGGACAGGGGCTAATAATCAATGAAAAACTGTTTTTT
>TRBV5-1|TRBJ1-5|-|-
CASSLAGGDQPQHF
TGCGCCAGCAGCTTGGCCGGAGGCGATCAGCCCCAGCATTTT
>TRBV5-4|TRBJ1-6|-|-
CASSLAGGPNSPLHF
TGTGCCAGCAGCTTGGCTGGGGGGCCTAATTCACCCCTCCACTTT
>TRBV4-1|TRBJ2-5|-|TRBD1
CASSQPTGTGYKTQYF
TGCGCCAGCAGCCAACCCACCGGGACAGGGTATAAGACCCAGTACTTC
>TRBV6-5|TRBJ2-3|-|TRBD2
CASSPTSGRADTQYF
TGTGCCAGCAGTCCTACTAGCGGGAGGGCAGATACGCAGTATTTT
>TRBV7-2|TRBJ2-2|-|TRBD2
CASSPSAGVKTGELFF
TGTGCCAGCAGCCCCTCAGCGGGAGTGAAAACCGGGGAGCTGTTTTTT
>TRBV7-9|TRBJ1-3|few|-
CASSEGQPDAIYF
TGTGCCAGCAGCGAGGGGCAGCCAGACGCCATATATTTT
>TRBV7-9|TRBJ2-7|-|-
CASSFVPGADEQYF
TGTGCCAGCAGCTTTGTTCCGGGGGCGGACGAGCAGTACTTC
>TRBV6-5|TRBJ2-7|-|TRBD1
CASSQGTAWGEQYF
TGTGCCAGCAGTCAGGGGACAGCTTGGGGAGAGCAGTACTTC
>TRBV3-1/TRBV3-2|TRBJ2-3|-|-
CASSHPLGAEGGTDTQYF
TGTGCCAGCAGCCATCCCCTGGGAGCGGAGGGGGGCACAGATACGCAGTATTTT
>TRBV27|TRBJ2-7|-|-
CASSDRGNEQYF
TGTGCCAGCAGCGACCGGGGCAATGAGCAGTACTTC
>TRBV10-1|TRBJ2-1|few|-
CASSPGGVDEQFF
TGCGCCAGCAGTCCAGGAGGAGTGGATGAGCAGTTCTTC
>TRBV6-6|TRBJ2-2|-|-
CATQGGGVNTGELFF
TGTGCCACCCAGGGGGGCGGGGTGAACACCGGGGAGCTGTTTTTT
>TRBV19|TRBJ1-4|-|-
CASRAYATNEKLFF
TGTGCCAGTAGGGCATACGCAACTAATGAAAAACTGTTTTTT
>TRBV27|TRBJ2-7|-|TRBD1
CASSRYTGGSYEQYF
TGTGCCAGCAGTCGGTATACAGGGGGCTCCTACGAGCAGTACTTC
>TRBV14|TRBJ2-6|-|-
CASSRGDLRANVLTF
TGTGCCAGCAGCCGCGGAGATTTGAGGGCCAACGTCCTGACTTTC
>TRBV11-3|TRBJ2-5|-|-
CASSLSRAMDETQYF
TGTGCCAGCAGCTTGTCCCGTGCCATGGATGAAACCCAGTACTTC
>TRBV2|TRBJ2-7|-|TRBD1
CATGTGISYEQYF
TGTGCCACCGGGACAGGGATTTCCTACGAGCAGTACTTC
>TRBV28|TRBJ1-2|-|-
CASGKRGYTF
TGTGCCAGCGGAAAGAGGGGCTACACCTTC
>TRBV28|TRBJ2-2|-|-
CASSRRGRLARAGELFF
TGTGCCAGCAGTAGGAGGGGGAGACTAGCCCGGGCCGGGGAGCTGTTTTTT
>TRBV10-3|TRBJ1-6|-|TRBD1
CAIRPDREGSPLHF
TGTGCCATCAGACCCGACAGGGAAGGTTCACCCCTCCACTTT
>TRBV7-8|TRBJ2-5|-|-
CASSSGTQREETQYF
TGTGCCAGCAGCTCCGGGACCCAACGGGAAGAGACCCAGTACTTC
>TRBV3-1/TRBV3-2|TRBJ1-1|-|TRBD1
CASRSGGFTEAFF
TGTGCCAGCAGATCAGGGGGATTCACTGAAGCTTTCTTT
>TRBV3-1/TRBV3-2|TRBJ2-1|-|TRBD2
CASSQGPSGSTRQFF
TGTGCCAGCAGCCAAGGGCCTAGCGGGAGTACCCGGCAGTTCTTC
>TRBV5-6|TRBJ1-1|few|-
CASSLPHSATEAFF
TGTGCCAGCAGCCTTCCACACTCGGCCACTGAAGCTTTCTTT
>TRBV5-6|TRBJ1-5|-|TRBD1
CASSFKQGAPNQPQHF
TGTGCCAGCAGCTTCAAACAGGGGGCCCCTAATCAGCCCCAGCATTTT
>TRBV6-5|TRBJ1-6|-|-
CASSYTGTNSPLHF
TGTGCCAGCAGTTACACCGGGACGAATTCACCCCTCCACTTT